The 8 T cell receptor beta chains below all came from one sample that was sequenced in a study of blood T cells in healthy people across ages. Using a J-beta primer mix together with a sample-barcoded 5' primer, a second PCR was run for about 6 to 12 cycles. TCRdb redid the calling of the 5' RACE reads with MiXCR, one entry per CDR3 protein. The sample carries some 1,000,000 distinct CDR3 sequences, 20% to 25% recorded once. These data are also associated with another study on T cells of mothers and their children.

Specimen: blood. The source is a girl aged 2-10 years in good health.

The rearrangement uses TRBV12-3 or TRBV12-4 and TRBJ1-5; possibly TRBD1 for D (5 bases). The CDR3 is 14 amino acids. V was pared by 7 bases and J by 1 base, with 11 bases between. CDR3 region: CASTPGPSNQPQHF. The DNA of the CDR3 is TGTGCCAGCACCCCGGGGCCGAGCAATCAGCCCCAGCATTTT.

The chain employs TRBV20-1 and TRBJ2-5; 9 bases line up with TRBD2. The J call may not be correct, given that the DNA end is closer to TRBJ2-1. The CDR3 runs to 14 residues. Germline CDR1 is DFQATT and CDR2 is SNEGSKA (reference sequence). Here the CDR3 reads CSASGTSRKNEQFF. CDR3 DNA: TGCAGTGCTTCCGGGACTAGCAGGAAGAATGAGCAGTTCTTC.

J is TRBJ1-2 and V is TRBV29-1; D gene ambiguous. The germline CDR1 and CDR2 sequences are SQVTM and ANQGSEA. V was clipped by 4 bases and J by 7 bases, with 7 bases between them. The CDR3 covers 10 residues. CDR3 in amino acids: CSVGSSGYTF. The CDR3 region has the DNA TGCAGCGTTGGAAGTTCTGGCTACACCTTC.

V usage is TRBV11-2 and J usage is TRBJ2-5; 9 positions agree with TRBD2. Unmatched junction bases numbered 4, after V lost 3 bases and J lost 5 bases. The germline gives CDR1 SGHAT, CDR2 FQNNGV. This CDR3 comprises 14 residues. The CDR3 bases are TGTGCCAGCAGCTTTCGGGCGGGAGGGGAGACCCAGTACTTC. Residues: CASSFRAGGETQYF. The full variable domain, its missing parts supplied by reference TRBV11-2 and TRBJ2-5, is EAGVAQSPRYKIIEKRQSVAFWCNPISGHATLYWYQQILGQGPKLLIQFQNNGVVDDSQLPKDRFSAERLKGVDSTLKIQPAKLEDSAVYLCASSFRAGGETQYFGPGTRLLVL.

The chain is built from TRBV6-2 or TRBV6-3 and TRBJ1-5; D is unresolved. This CDR3 contains 13 residues. The germline V and J ends were trimmed by 7 bases and 2 bases, with 9 bases remaining between them. Germline CDR1 and CDR2: MNHEY and SVGEGT. The CDR3 spells CASMRAGNQPQHF. The CDR3, as DNA: TGTGCCAGCATGCGGGCAGGCAATCAGCCCCAGCATTTT.

This clonotype appeared a few times. The J gene is TRBJ1-5, the V gene TRBV12-3 or TRBV12-4; the match to TRBD1 covers 7 bases. The CDR3 consists of 12 residues. V shed 9 bases, J shed 8 bases, and the junction held 7 bases outside the gene matches. DNA for the CDR3: TGTGCCAGTAGCCCAGGGGGAGAGCCCCAGCATTTT. Encoded protein: CASSPGGEPQHF.

This clonotype turned up a few times. The CDR3 DNA sequence: TGCAGTGCATTCGGGGGGGCGGATACGCAGTATTTT. This encodes CSAFGGADTQYF. V usage is TRBV20-1 and J usage is TRBJ2-3, with 8 bases aligning to TRBD2. Per germline, CDR1 DFQATT and CDR2 SNEGSKA (reference sequence). The trim removed 6 bases at V and 6 bases at J, leaving 5 bases unmatched. The CDR3 has 12 residues.

V usage is TRBV29-1 and J usage is TRBJ2-1; 13 bases agree with TRBD2. The CDR3 has 15 residues. CDR1 and CDR2 from the germline V gene are SQVTM and ANQGSEA. With 3 bases clipped from V and 7 bases from J, the junction kept 6 bases outside the gene matches. The CDR3 DNA follows: TGCAGCGTTGAGACTAGCGGGGGGAATTATAATGAGCAGTTCTTC. It yields the protein CSVETSGGNYNEQFF.